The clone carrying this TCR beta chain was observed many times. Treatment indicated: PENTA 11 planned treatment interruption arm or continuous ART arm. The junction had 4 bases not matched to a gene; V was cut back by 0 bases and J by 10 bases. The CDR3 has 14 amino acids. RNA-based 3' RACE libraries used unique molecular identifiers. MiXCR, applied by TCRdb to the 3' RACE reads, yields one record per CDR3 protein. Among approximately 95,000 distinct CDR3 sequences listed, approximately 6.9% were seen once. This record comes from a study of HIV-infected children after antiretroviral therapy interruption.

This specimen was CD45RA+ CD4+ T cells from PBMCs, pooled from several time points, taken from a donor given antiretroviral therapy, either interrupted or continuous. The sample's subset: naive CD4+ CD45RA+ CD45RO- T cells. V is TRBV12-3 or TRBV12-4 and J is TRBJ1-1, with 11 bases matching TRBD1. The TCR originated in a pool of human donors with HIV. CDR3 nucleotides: TGTGCCAGCAGTTTAGCTCGGACAGGGGGCCGAGCTTTCTTT. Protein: CASSLARTGGRAFF.